Listed below are T cell receptor beta chains from one sample, sequenced in a study of memory CD4+ T cells and cytomegalovirus serostatus. Sequenced by immunoSEQ multiplex PCR; TCRdb stores in-frame clones only, minus some. The sample shows 27,000 or so clones, around 80% of them seen only once. The sequenced material came from memory CD4+ T cells from blood. These receptors were taken from an adult in good health and CMV-seronegative. CDR3s include the opening cysteine and the closing phenylalanine or tryptophan. Fields, in order: J gene, clone size, D gene, V gene, CDR3 length, CDR3 DNA, CDR3 protein. A D gene is named only where the DNA matches it firmly. Clone size, where shown, is once, few, many, or a class for clones that have expanded.

J: TRBJ1-2
size: -
D: -
V: TRBV7-2
length: 12
DNA: TGTGCCAGCAGCTTAGTGAGAGGAGGCTACACCTTC
CDR3: CASSLVRGGYTF

J: TRBJ2-7
size: few
D: -
V: TRBV11-2
length: 14
DNA: TGTGCCAGCAGCCGAATCCGGGGCCCCTACGAGCAGTACTTC
CDR3: CASSRIRGPYEQYF

J: TRBJ1-1
size: -
D: TRBD1
V: TRBV5-1
length: 14
DNA: TGCGCCAGCAGCCCGGACAGGGTGACCACTGAAGCTTTCTTT
CDR3: CASSPDRVTTEAFF

J: TRBJ1-4
size: once
D: -
V: TRBV21-1
length: 19
DNA: TGTGCCAGCAGCAACACCCCCGACCGGGACAGGGCGGCTAATGAAAAACTGTTTTTT
CDR3: CASSNTPDRDRAANEKLFF

J: TRBJ1-2
size: -
D: TRBD1
V: TRBV19
length: 12
DNA: TGTGCCAGTAGTACACAGGGGTATGGCTACACCTTC
CDR3: CASSTQGYGYTF

J: TRBJ2-3
size: -
D: -
V: TRBV28
length: 13
DNA: TGTGCCAGCTATCTACGGGGCACAGATACGCAGTATTTT
CDR3: CASYLRGTDTQYF

J: TRBJ2-3
size: -
D: -
V: TRBV5-6
length: 14
DNA: TGTGCCAGCAGCTTTGGCCTCAGCACAGATACGCAGTATTTT
CDR3: CASSFGLSTDTQYF

J: TRBJ2-2
size: few
D: -
V: TRBV7-2
length: 14
DNA: TGTGCCAGCAGCTTATCGTCGGGCCCCGGGGAGCTGTTTTTT
CDR3: CASSLSSGPGELFF

J: TRBJ2-7
size: -
D: TRBD2
V: TRBV2
length: 13
DNA: TGTGCCAGCGGGTCGGGGGGTTTGGGTGAGCAGTACTTC
CDR3: CASGSGGLGEQYF

J: TRBJ2-3
size: -
D: TRBD2
V: TRBV19
length: 16
DNA: TGTGCCAGTAGGCCGGGACTAGCCCTCGACACAGATACGCAGTATTTT
CDR3: CASRPGLALDTDTQYF

J: TRBJ1-3
size: once
D: -
V: TRBV30
length: 15
DNA: TGTGCCTGGAGTGTAGACGACCGCTCTGGAAACACCATATATTTT
CDR3: CAWSVDDRSGNTIYF

J: TRBJ2-3
size: -
D: -
V: TRBV6-4
length: 14
DNA: TGTGCCAGCAGTCCCCAGCTTGGGACAGATACGCAGTATTTT
CDR3: CASSPQLGTDTQYF

J: TRBJ2-5
size: -
D: TRBD2
V: TRBV15
length: 18
DNA: TGTGCCACCAGCAGAGTTTACGGTAGCGGGGGGGAACGAGAGACCCAGTACTTC
CDR3: CATSRVYGSGGERETQYF

J: TRBJ2-3
size: -
D: -
V: TRBV5-4
length: 15
DNA: TGTGCCAGCAGCCGAGGCAAAGGGATCCCCGGTACGCAGTATTTT
CDR3: CASSRGKGIPGTQYF

J: TRBJ1-3
size: -
D: TRBD1
V: TRBV5-1
length: 17
DNA: TGCGCCAGCAGCTTGGGGGGTACAGGGGGCGCTGGAAACACCATATATTTT
CDR3: CASSLGGTGGAGNTIYF

J: TRBJ2-1
size: few
D: TRBD2
V: TRBV4-3
length: 15
DNA: TGCGCCAGCAGCCAGATTAGCGGGGGGGCGAATGAGCAGTTCTTC
CDR3: CASSQISGGANEQFF

J: TRBJ2-1
size: -
D: -
V: TRBV5-6
length: 15
DNA: TGTGCCAGCAGCTTCGATCGGAGCGGCTTGGGGGGGCAGTTCTTC
CDR3: CASSFDRSGLGGQFF

J: TRBJ1-2
size: -
D: TRBD1
V: TRBV5-8
length: 13
DNA: TGTGCCAGCAGCTTGACAGGGGCCGATGGCTACACCTTC
CDR3: CASSLTGADGYTF

J: TRBJ2-3
size: -
D: -
V: TRBV18
length: 15
DNA: TGTGCCAGCTCACCACGGCAGGTCGGGACAGATACGCAGTATTTT
CDR3: CASSPRQVGTDTQYF

J: TRBJ2-7
size: -
D: TRBD2
V: TRBV10-3
length: 15
DNA: TGTGCCATCAGTGGGGGGGGGTCTGCGTCCTACGAGCAGTACTTC
CDR3: CAISGGGSASYEQYF

J: TRBJ2-1
size: -
D: -
V: TRBV11-2
length: 17
DNA: TGTGCCAGCAGATTAAGTGCAGCACAATTCTCCTACAATGAGCAGTTCTTC
CDR3: CASRLSAAQFSYNEQFF

J: TRBJ1-6
size: -
D: -
V: TRBV18
length: 14
DNA: TGTGCCAGCTCACGGGAACAGGGCAATTCACCCCTCCACTTT
CDR3: CASSREQGNSPLHF

J: TRBJ1-5
size: -
D: -
V: TRBV6-6
length: 16
DNA: TGTGCCAGCAGTCCCGGGGTTGACTGGTGGGGCCAGCCCCAGCATTTT
CDR3: CASSPGVDWWGQPQHF

J: TRBJ2-7
size: -
D: TRBD2
V: TRBV5-1
length: 14
DNA: TGCGCCAGCAGCTTGGGTGGGACTAGTTCCGAGCAGTACTTC
CDR3: CASSLGGTSSEQYF

J: TRBJ1-5
size: -
D: -
V: TRBV30
length: 13
DNA: TGTGCCTGGAGTGTCGACACCAATCAGCCCCAGCATTTT
CDR3: CAWSVDTNQPQHF

J: TRBJ1-5
size: -
D: TRBD1
V: TRBV19
length: 14
DNA: TGTGCCAGTAGTAGTACAGGGGGCCTTCAGCCCCAGCATTTT
CDR3: CASSSTGGLQPQHF

J: TRBJ2-6
size: -
D: TRBD1
V: TRBV2
length: 15
DNA: TGTGCCAGCTGCTCACAGGGGACTGGGGCCAACGTCCTGACTTTC
CDR3: CASCSQGTGANVLTF

J: TRBJ2-7
size: -
D: -
V: TRBV30
length: 14
DNA: TGTGCCTGGAGTGTACTGTCAGGTGCCCACGAGCAGTACTTC
CDR3: CAWSVLSGAHEQYF

J: TRBJ2-7
size: -
D: TRBD2
V: TRBV30
length: 13
DNA: TGTGCCTGCCAATCCCGGGGGGCCTACGAGCAGTACTTC
CDR3: CACQSRGAYEQYF

J: TRBJ1-3
size: -
D: TRBD1
V: TRBV2
length: 16
DNA: TGTGCCAGCAGTGAAGGGACAGGGGTCTCTGGAAACACCATATATTTT
CDR3: CASSEGTGVSGNTIYF

J: TRBJ1-4
size: -
D: TRBD1
V: TRBV2
length: 14
DNA: TGTGCCAGCAGGGTGACAGGGGCTAATGAAAAACTGTTTTTT
CDR3: CASRVTGANEKLFF

J: TRBJ1-6
size: -
D: -
V: TRBV6-4
length: 14
DNA: TGTGCCAGCCGCGCGGACAGCCTTGGGTCACCCCTCCACTTT
CDR3: CASRADSLGSPLHF

J: TRBJ2-1
size: -
D: TRBD1
V: TRBV18
length: 13
DNA: TGTGCCAGCTCACCCGGGACAGCTGGTGAGCAGTTCTTC
CDR3: CASSPGTAGEQFF